The present TCR beta chain was sequenced within a study of T-cell memory formation after mild COVID-19 (dated by TCRdb to the early 2020s). For context, the study as a whole: TCR sequence clusters from the two donors were largely donor specific. In two donors, T-cell clones that expanded and contracted after mild COVID-19 were followed by sequencing TCRalpha and TCRbeta repertoires longitudinally. The cohort was made up of two young adult volunteers, one female and one male, who were previously healthy.

Sequencing was performed on an Illumina NovaSeq 6000. TCRalpha and TCRbeta cDNA libraries were built by 5'RACE with constant-segment primers, adding sample barcodes and unique molecular identifiers. Trizol reagent was used to extract RNA from every sample. Library amplification was performed in two PCR steps, and a second sample barcode and Illumina TruSeq adapters were introduced in the second step. The libraries were sequenced on an Illumina NovaSeq using 2 x 150 bp paired-end reads. From the authors' description of their analysis: The reads were demultiplexed and collapsed into UMI-guided consensus sequences using migec v1.2.7. Using mixcr v2.1.11, UMI consensuses were aligned to TRA and TRB V and J templates and then assembled into clonotypes. A clonotype was counted as expanded or contracted only when both edgeR and NoisET called the clonotype significant, with the noise models trained on biological replicates. For edgeR calls, a false discovery rate-adjusted p below 0.01 and a log2 fold-change threshold of 1 were applied. As an exploratory analysis of dynamics, max-normalized trajectories of the 1000 most abundant clonotypes were examined with PCA combined with hierarchical clustering. Separately sequenced CD4+ and CD8+ repertoires were used to assign a CD4 or CD8 phenotype to each responding clone. TCRdb cleaned the public reads at Q25 with fastp, built clones with MiXCR and kept in-frame beta chains. Records with the same CDR3 protein are collapsed into one entry carrying the most frequent genes and DNA. TCRdb, not the authors, supplied the V and J calls. The sample includes 150,000 to 200,000 distinct CDR3 sequences, with around 10% observed a single time. The ten biggest clones cover roughly 3.8% of the sample.

Ficoll-Paque density gradient centrifugation was used to isolate PBMCs. Counted from cysteine to phenylalanine, this CDR3 has 14 amino acids. The entry retains the CDR3 DNA only, 42 bases that are in frame from base 1. The germline V gene yields SGHTA for CDR1 and FQGNSA for CDR2. This clonotype was counted many times. Its antigen is not yet known. At one boundary the junction diverges from the germline segment, which might be a read error. General conclusions and limits of the study: The second-wave clones that peaked on day 37 were not confirmed to be SARS-CoV-2 specific. The detection of some responding clones in pre-infection memory suggests that pre-existing cross-reactive memory T cells joined the SARS-CoV-2 response. The study covered only a couple of mild cases, and larger cohorts including severe cases with pre-infection samples were considered necessary. Contracting CD4+ clones turned up mainly in the CM and EM memory subsets, whereas EMRA was where CD8+ clones were enriched. Clones contracting from day 15 to 85 had balanced CD4/CD8 phenotypes, while a second wave expanding from day 15 to 37 was biased towards CD4+.

This receptor chain uses TRBV7-2 and TRBJ1-2; the D segment could be TRBD1, given 5 matching bases. The sequence was collected from a man younger than 35 who had mild COVID-19 (a few samples of this study predate the infection). The sample titles of this study are shuffled in the database, so cell type and time point are left out; the donor was told from shared clones. The sample was PBMCs or a T cell subset sorted from them (not recorded which). The CDR3 here reads CASNLSGTNYGYTF. The DNA sequence reads TGTGCCAGCAACTTAAGTGGGACCAACTATGGCTACACCTTC. Joined to the reference TRBV7-2 and TRBJ1-2 proteins, this CDR3 gives the full variable domain: GAGVSQSPSNKVTEKGKDVELRCDPISGHTALYWYRQSLGQGLEFLIYFQGNSAPDKSGLPSDRFSAERTGGSVSTLTIQRTQQEDSAVYLCASNLSGTNYGYTFGSGTRLTVV.